At least ten counts were recorded for the clone carrying this T cell receptor (beta chain). Its antigen is unknown. The CDR3 covers 12 residues. The V and J ends lost 4 bases and 4 bases respectively, with 11 bases between them. The germline V gene has CDR1 DFQATT and CDR2 SNEGSKA (reference sequence). The data belong to a study of glioma-infiltrating T cells. Using RNA template, CDR3s of TCR alpha and beta were amplified with iRepertoire arm-PCR. Input was roughly 100-450 ng of tissue mRNA or PBMC total RNA. TCRdb re-derived calls from the multiplex PCR reads in MiXCR, one entry per CDR3 protein. Here the sample spans 110,000 or so distinct CDR3 sequences, around a quarter being singletons. Regarding the study as a whole: CDR3 overlap between tissue and blood was very small. Tissue-blood divergence was below expectation in non-neoplastic patients, above in gliomas.

This TCR derives from a human donor with low-grade glioma or glioblastoma, undergoing nonglioma brain surgery, or in good health (not recorded which). Input material: glioma tissue, nonneoplastic brain tissue, or PBMCs (not recorded which). V gene TRBV20-1 combines with J gene TRBJ2-7, with D perhaps TRBD1 (5 bases). The DNA for the CDR3 is TGCAGTGCTAAGGTCGACAGTTACGAGCAGTACTTC. This translates into CSAKVDSYEQYF.